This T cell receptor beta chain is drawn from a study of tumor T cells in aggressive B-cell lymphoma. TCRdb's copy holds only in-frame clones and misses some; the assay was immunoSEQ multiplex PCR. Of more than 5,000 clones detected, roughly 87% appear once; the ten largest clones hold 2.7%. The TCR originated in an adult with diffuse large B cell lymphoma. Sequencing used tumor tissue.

The CDR3 region is CASSVGLAPTGELFF. DNA of the CDR3: TGTGCCAGCAGTGTGGGACTAGCTCCCACCGGGGAGCTGTTTTTT. The chain links TRBV6-1 to TRBJ2-2; TRBD2 aligns across 9 bases. Germline V gene lookup returns CDR1 MNHNS and CDR2 SASEGT. With V trimmed by 4 bases and J by 4 bases, 4 bases remained unmatched. The CDR3 is made up of 15 amino acids.